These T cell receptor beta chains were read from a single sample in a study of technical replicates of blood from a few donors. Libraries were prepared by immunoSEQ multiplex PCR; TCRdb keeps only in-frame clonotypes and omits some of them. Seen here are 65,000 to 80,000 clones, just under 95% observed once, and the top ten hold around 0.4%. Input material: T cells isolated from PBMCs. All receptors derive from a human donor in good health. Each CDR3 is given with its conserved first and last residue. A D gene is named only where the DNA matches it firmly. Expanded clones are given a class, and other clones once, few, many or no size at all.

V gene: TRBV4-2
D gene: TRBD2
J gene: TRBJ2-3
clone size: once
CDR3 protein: CASSLSGGYTDTQYF
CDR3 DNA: TGTGCCAGCAGCCTAAGCGGGGGATACACAGATACGCAGTATTTT

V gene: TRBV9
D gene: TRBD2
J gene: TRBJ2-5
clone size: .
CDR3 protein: CASSVGISGAQETQYF
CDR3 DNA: TGTGCCAGCAGCGTAGGTATTAGCGGGGCACAAGAGACCCAGTACTTC

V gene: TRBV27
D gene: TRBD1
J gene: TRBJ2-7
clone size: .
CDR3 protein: CASSLGTVYEQYF
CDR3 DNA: TGTGCCAGCAGTTTGGGGACAGTTTACGAGCAGTACTTC

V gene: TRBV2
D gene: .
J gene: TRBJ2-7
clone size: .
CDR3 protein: CASRVTSEQYF
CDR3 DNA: TGTGCCAGCAGAGTCACCAGCGAGCAGTACTTC

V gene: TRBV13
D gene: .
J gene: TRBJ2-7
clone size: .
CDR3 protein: CASSFPYRVGEQYF
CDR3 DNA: TGTGCCAGCAGCTTCCCCTACAGGGTTGGCGAGCAGTACTTC

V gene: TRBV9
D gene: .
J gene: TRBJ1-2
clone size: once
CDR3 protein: CASSVGDTSNYGYTF
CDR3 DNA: TGTGCCAGCAGCGTAGGGGACACATCTAACTATGGCTACACCTTC

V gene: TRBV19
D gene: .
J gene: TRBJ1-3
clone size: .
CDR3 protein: CASKGGDSGNTIYF
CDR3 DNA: TGTGCCAGTAAAGGGGGTGACTCTGGAAACACCATATATTTT

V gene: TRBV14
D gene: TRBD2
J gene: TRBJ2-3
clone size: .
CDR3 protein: CASSQGLAGKDTQYF
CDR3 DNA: TGTGCCAGCAGCCAAGGACTAGCGGGAAAAGATACGCAGTATTTT

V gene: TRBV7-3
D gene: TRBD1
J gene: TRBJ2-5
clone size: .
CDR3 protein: CASSLRFKRTGQGQETQYF
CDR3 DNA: TGTGCCAGCAGCTTAAGGTTTAAGAGGACCGGACAGGGTCAAGAGACCCAGTACTTC

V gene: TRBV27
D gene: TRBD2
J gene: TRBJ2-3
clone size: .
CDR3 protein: CASSSPASGLTDTQYF
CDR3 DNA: TGTGCCAGCAGTTCCCCAGCTAGCGGCCTCACAGATACGCAGTATTTT

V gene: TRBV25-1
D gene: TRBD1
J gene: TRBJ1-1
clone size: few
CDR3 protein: CASSEYPDRIEAFF
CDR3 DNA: TGTGCCAGCAGCGAATATCCGGACAGGATTGAAGCTTTCTTT

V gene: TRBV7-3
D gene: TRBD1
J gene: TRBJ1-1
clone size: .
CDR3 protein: CASSPTGPGGVFF
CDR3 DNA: TGTGCCAGCAGCCCGACAGGGCCTGGCGGAGTTTTCTTT

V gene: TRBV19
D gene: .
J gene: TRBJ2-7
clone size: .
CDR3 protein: CASSIEGGIGYEQYF
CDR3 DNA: TGTGCCAGTAGTATAGAAGGCGGGATTGGGTACGAGCAGTACTTC

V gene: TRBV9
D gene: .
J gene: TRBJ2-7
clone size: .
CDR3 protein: CASSVADQVHEQYF
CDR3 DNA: TGTGCCAGCAGCGTAGCAGATCAGGTCCACGAGCAGTACTTC

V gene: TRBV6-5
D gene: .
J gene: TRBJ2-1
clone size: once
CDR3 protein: CASSTTLGIEQFF
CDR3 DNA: TGTGCCAGCAGTACCACACTAGGTATTGAGCAGTTCTTC

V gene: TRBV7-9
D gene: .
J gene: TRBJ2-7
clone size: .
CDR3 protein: CASSRALYEQYF
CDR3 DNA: TGTGCCAGCAGCCGAGCTCTTTACGAGCAGTACTTC

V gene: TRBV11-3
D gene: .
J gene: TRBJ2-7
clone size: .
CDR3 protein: CASSLRSSSEQYF
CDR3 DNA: TGTGCCAGCAGCTTAAGGAGCAGCAGCGAGCAGTACTTC

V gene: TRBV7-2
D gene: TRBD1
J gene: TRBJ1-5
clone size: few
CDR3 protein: CASSPHQGVGQPQHF
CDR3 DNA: TGTGCCAGCAGCCCACATCAGGGGGTTGGGCAGCCCCAGCATTTT

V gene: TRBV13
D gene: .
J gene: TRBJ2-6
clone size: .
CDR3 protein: CASSFGGSGANVLTF
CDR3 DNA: TGTGCCAGCAGCTTCGGGGGCTCTGGGGCCAACGTCCTGACTTTC

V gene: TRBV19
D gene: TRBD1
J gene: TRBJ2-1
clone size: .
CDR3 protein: CASSPLHTGDYNEQFF
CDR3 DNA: TGTGCCAGTAGTCCCCTGCACACAGGGGACTACAATGAGCAGTTCTTC

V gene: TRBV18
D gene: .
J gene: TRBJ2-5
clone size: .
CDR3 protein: CASSPAETQYF
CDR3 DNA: TGTGCCAGCTCACCAGCGGAGACCCAGTACTTC

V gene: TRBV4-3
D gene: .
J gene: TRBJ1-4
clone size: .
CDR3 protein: CASSQDPAGNNEKLFF
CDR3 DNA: TGCGCCAGCAGCCAAGATCCAGCAGGCAATAATGAAAAACTGTTTTTT